This T cell receptor (beta chain) came from a study of control samples from healthy donors and cancer patients. Germline V lookup: CDR1 MNHNY, CDR2 SVGAGI (reference sequence). There are 16 residues in the CDR3. V shed 4 bases, J shed 4 bases, and the junction held 8 bases outside the gene matches. TCRdb keeps only in-frame clones here, not all; method: immunoSEQ multiplex PCR. The data hold roughly 120,000 clones, with about 89% observed a single time. Sequenced sample: blood. The sequence came from a man in his fifties in good health. The rearrangement links TRBV6-6 to TRBJ2-5, with 11 bases identical to TRBD2. CDR3 coding DNA: TGTGCCAGCAGTTCCCGTAGCGGGGGGGCAGGAGAGACCCAGTACTTC. This encodes CASSSRSGGAGETQYF.